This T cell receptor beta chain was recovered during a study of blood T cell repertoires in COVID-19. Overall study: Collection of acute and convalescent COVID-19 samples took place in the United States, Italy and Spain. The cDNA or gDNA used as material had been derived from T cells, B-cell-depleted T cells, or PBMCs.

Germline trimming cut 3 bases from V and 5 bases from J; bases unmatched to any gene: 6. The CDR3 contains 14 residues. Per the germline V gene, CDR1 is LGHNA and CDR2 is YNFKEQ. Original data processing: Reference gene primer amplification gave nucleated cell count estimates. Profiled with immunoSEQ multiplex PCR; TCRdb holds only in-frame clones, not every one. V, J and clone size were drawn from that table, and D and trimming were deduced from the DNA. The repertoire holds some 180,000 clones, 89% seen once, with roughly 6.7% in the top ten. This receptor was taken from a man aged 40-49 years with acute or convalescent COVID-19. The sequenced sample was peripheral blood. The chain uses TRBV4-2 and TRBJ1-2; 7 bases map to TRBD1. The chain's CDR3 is CASSQEGRGYGYTF. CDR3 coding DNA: TGTGCCAGCAGCCAGGAGGGCAGGGGGTATGGCTACACCTTC.